The 3 T cell receptor beta chains below were found in one sample sequenced in a study of T-cell memory formation after mild COVID-19. Via MiXCR, TCRdb re-called the 5' RACE reads, giving one row per CDR3 protein. The sample records approximately 100,000 distinct CDR3 sequences, more than 9.5% being singletons. Sequencing used PBMCs or a T cell subset sorted from them (not recorded which). The receptor set was obtained from a young man who had mild COVID-19 (a few samples of this study predate the infection). Cell type and time point are not known.

The V call is TRBV4-3, the J call TRBJ1-2; 7 bases map to TRBD1. Germline CDR1 LGHNA, CDR2 YSLEER. V was clipped by 1 base and J by 6 bases; unmatched bases: 8. The CDR3 is 15 residues long. The CDR3 region has the DNA TGCGCCAGCAGCCAAGGCCGGGACAGTCGCGATGGCTACACCTTC. It encodes CASSQGRDSRDGYTF.

The sample holds a few counts of this clonotype. The J gene is TRBJ2-7, the V gene TRBV5-4, with TRBD1 matching 10 bases. Germline CDR1 reads SGHNT; CDR2 reads YYREEE (reference sequence). With V trimmed by 4 bases and J by 3 bases, 4 bases remained unmatched. The CDR3 extends over 14 amino acids. This CDR3 is CASSAGTGVYEQYF. The DNA of the CDR3 is TGTGCCAGCAGCGCCGGGACAGGGGTCTACGAGCAGTACTTC.

The CDR3 sequence is CASSLIPPLHF. The CDR3 DNA is TGCGCCAGCAGCTTGATCCCCCCCCTCCACTTT. The rearrangement links TRBV5-1 to TRBJ1-6; D is undetermined. The CDR3 consists of 11 residues. V dropped 1 base and J dropped 13 bases, with 6 bases sitting between them. The V gene's germline CDR1 is SGHRS and CDR2 YFSETQ.